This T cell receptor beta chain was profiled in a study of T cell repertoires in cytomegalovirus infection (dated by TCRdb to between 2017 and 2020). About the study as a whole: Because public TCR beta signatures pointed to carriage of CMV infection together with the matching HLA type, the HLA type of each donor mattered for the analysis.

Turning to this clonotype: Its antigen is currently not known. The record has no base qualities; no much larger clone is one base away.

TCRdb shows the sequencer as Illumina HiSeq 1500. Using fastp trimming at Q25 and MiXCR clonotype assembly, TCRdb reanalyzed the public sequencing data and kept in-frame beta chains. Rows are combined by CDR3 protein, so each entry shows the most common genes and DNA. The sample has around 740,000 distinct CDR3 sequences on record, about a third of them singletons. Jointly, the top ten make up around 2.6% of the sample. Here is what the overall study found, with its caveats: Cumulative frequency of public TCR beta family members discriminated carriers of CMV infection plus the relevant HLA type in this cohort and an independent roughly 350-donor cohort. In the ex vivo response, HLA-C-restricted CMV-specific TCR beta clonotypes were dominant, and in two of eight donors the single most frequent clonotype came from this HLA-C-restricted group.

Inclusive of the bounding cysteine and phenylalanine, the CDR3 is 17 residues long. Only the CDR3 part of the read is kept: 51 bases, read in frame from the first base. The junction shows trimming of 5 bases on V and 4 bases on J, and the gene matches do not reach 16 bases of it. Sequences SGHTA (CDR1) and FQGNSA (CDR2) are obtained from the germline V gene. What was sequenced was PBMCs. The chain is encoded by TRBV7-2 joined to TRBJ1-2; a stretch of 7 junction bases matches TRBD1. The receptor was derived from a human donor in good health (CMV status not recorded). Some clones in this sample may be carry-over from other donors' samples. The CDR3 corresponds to CASSRNSPRQGGYGYTF. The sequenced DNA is TGTGCCAGCAGCCGAAATTCCCCGCGGCAGGGGGGCTATGGCTACACCTTC.